This paragraph covers one T cell receptor (beta chain) sequence. The germline gene is not matched at one end of the junction; a read error may be the cause. From roughly 0.55 ug of total RNA, TCR beta-specific cDNA was reverse-transcribed using a constant-region primer. Each TCR beta library was derived from three nested multiplex PCR rounds that employed slightly modified ARM-PCR. The first two PCR rounds, roughly 10 cycles each, used TRBV1-TRBV30 forward primers and a C-beta reverse primer. TCRdb processed the multiplex PCR reads anew with MiXCR; each CDR3 protein has one entry. The sample records a few hundred thousand distinct CDR3 sequences, 50% to 60% being singletons. CDR3 length: 19 residues. Germline V gives CDR1 SGHAT, CDR2 FQNNGV. In addition to blood RNA drawn from unsorted whole blood, germline DNA was extracted. This record comes from a study of tumor-infiltrating lymphocytes in primary liver carcinoma. As for the study in general: Samples returned roughly 3.65 to 7.13 million productive TCRbeta reads, a yield that was similar across tissue types.

What was sequenced was peripheral blood. The chain combines TRBV11-2 with TRBJ2-1; 8 nucleotides agree with TRBD2. This clonotype was sampled from a woman in her twenties or thirties with primary liver carcinoma and hepatitis B virus infection. CDR3 protein: CASSLEGRLSGSSYNEQLF. In nucleotides, the CDR3 is TGTGCCAGCAGCTTAGAGGGACGGTTGAGCGGGAGCTCCTACAATGAGCAGCTCTTC.